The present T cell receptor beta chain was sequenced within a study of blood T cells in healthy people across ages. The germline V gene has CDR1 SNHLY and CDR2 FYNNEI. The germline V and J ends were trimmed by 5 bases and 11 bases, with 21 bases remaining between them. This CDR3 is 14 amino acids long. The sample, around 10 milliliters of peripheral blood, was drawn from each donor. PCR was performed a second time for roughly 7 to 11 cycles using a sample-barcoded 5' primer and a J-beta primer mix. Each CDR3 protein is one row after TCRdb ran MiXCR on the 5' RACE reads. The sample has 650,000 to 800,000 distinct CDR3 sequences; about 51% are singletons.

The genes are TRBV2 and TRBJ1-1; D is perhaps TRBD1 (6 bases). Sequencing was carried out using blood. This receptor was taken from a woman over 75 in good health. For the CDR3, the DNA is TGTGCCAGCAGTCCCCAGAGGGGGAGGGAGGATGCTTTCTTT. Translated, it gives CASSPQRGREDAFF.